This entry is about one T cell receptor (beta chain). This entry is derived from a study of control samples from healthy donors and cancer patients. Using immunoSEQ multiplex PCR, the repertoire was profiled, and TCRdb retains in-frame clones only, with some absent. The sample consists of around 58,000 clones, roughly 86% of them appearing once. The clonotype was recovered from a man aged 45 to 65 in good health. Sequencing used blood.

CDR3 DNA: TGTGCCAGCAGTACAGGGGGCAGTTCACCCCTCCACTTT. Amino acid sequence: CASSTGGSSPLHF. The V and J genes are TRBV7-8 and TRBJ1-6; 9 bases match TRBD1. Unmatched junction bases numbered 3, after V lost 6 bases and J lost 9 bases. The CDR3 is 13 residues long. Germline values: CDR1 SGHVS, CDR2 FQNEAQ.